This passage covers 32 T cell receptor beta chains from one sample sequenced in a study of blood T cell repertoires in COVID-19. The protocol was immunoSEQ multiplex PCR, while the TCRdb copy is restricted to in-frame clones and leaves out a portion. The table shows about 210,000 clones, with 82% occurring only once. The sample was peripheral blood. The receptors come from a woman aged 40 to 49 with acute or convalescent COVID-19.

The chain links TRBV7-3 to TRBJ2-1; TRBD1 matches at 7 bases. Germline V gives CDR1 SGHTA, CDR2 FQGTGA. The CDR3 spans 15 residues. V lost 1 base, J lost 2 bases, and 2 bases stayed unmatched. The CDR3 coding sequence is TGTGCCAGCAGCTTAAAGACAGGGCCCTACAATGAGCAGTTCTTC. This codes for CASSLKTGPYNEQFF.

The V call is TRBV27, the J call TRBJ1-2; the D is unclear. CDR1 is MNHEY and CDR2 is SMNVEV in the germline V gene (reference sequence). Trimming cost V 6 bases and J 3 bases, with 11 bases left between them. There are 13 residues in the CDR3. CDR3: CASSTDWDYGYTF. CDR3 DNA sequence: TGTGCCAGCAGCACCGACTGGGACTATGGCTACACCTTC.

This clone showed up just a few times. V gene TRBV5-4 combines with J gene TRBJ2-4; 11 nucleotides line up with TRBD2. Germline V gene data show CDR1 as SGHNT and CDR2 as YYREEE (reference sequence). The V gene end was trimmed by 0 bases and the J gene end by 8 bases; junction bases not matched to a gene: 7. The CDR3 contains 16 residues. CDR3 loop: CASSLGLAGGRDIQYF. In DNA, the CDR3 is TGTGCCAGCAGCTTGGGCTTAGCGGGGGGGCGGGACATTCAGTACTTC.

This clone was picked up one time. CDR3 nucleotides: TGCAGCGTTGAGGCCAGGGACAGTAAACGAAGCGAGCAGTACTTC. Amino acid sequence: CSVEARDSKRSEQYF. V and J are TRBV29-1 and TRBJ2-7; 7 bases match TRBD1. V shed 3 bases and J 6 bases; nucleotides not matched to a gene: 14. CDR3 length: 15 amino acids. CDR1 SQVTM and CDR2 ANQGSEA come from the germline V gene.

J is TRBJ2-1 and V is TRBV4-3, with D perhaps TRBD2 (5 bases). V was clipped by 0 bases and J by 5 bases, with 14 bases between them. The CDR3 runs 16 residues. Germline V CDR1 and CDR2: LGHNA, YSLEER. The CDR3 DNA reads TGCGCCAGCAGCCAAGACCGAGCGGTTTACAACAATGAGCAGTTCTTC. It is translated as CASSQDRAVYNNEQFF.

V gene TRBV5-4 combines with J gene TRBJ2-7, with 8 bases fitting TRBD2. Germline V CDR1 and CDR2: SGHNT, YYREEE (reference sequence). The V segment lost 5 bases and the J segment 0 bases; nucleotides outside the gene matches: 7. This CDR3 is built from 15 residues. CDR3 bases: TGTGCCAGCAGTAAACCGGGACTAGACTCCTACGAGCAGTACTTC. Its protein is CASSKPGLDSYEQYF.

The CDR3 DNA sequence: TGTGCCAGCAGTGCGTTGCAGCGGGGGGCCCTTGATACGCAGTATTTT. It specifies CASSALQRGALDTQYF. The chain joins TRBV9 to TRBJ2-3; 9 bases match TRBD2. The CDR3 is 16 residues long. Germline V gives CDR1 SGDLS, CDR2 YYNGEE. J was trimmed by 6 bases and V by 5 bases; bases with no gene match: 13.

The genes are TRBV10-2 and TRBJ2-3; D call uncertain. Trimming left V 3 bases short and J 5 bases short, with 3 bases between. The germline V gene has CDR1 WSHSY and CDR2 SAAADI. The CDR3 contains 11 residues. CDR3 amino acids: CASSDGDTQYF. CDR3 DNA sequence: TGCGCCAGCAGTGACGGAGATACGCAGTATTTT.

The chain combines TRBV14 with TRBJ1-2; TRBD1 aligns across 7 bases. With 0 bases clipped from V and 8 bases from J, the junction kept 12 bases outside the gene matches. CDR1 and CDR2 from the germline V gene are SGHDN and FVKESK. The CDR3 loop spans 16 amino acids. CDR3: CASSQDDRVFRRGYTF. In DNA, the CDR3 is TGTGCCAGCAGCCAAGATGACAGGGTCTTCAGAAGGGGCTACACCTTC.

The genes are TRBV10-1 and TRBJ1-6; a possible D gene is TRBD1 (6 bases). Germline CDR1 is WNHNN and CDR2 is SYGVQD (reference sequence). This CDR3 region has 17 residues. Trimming pared 0 bases from V and 0 bases from J, leaving 9 bases between. This CDR3 reads CASSESGGGSYNSPLHF. The CDR3 DNA follows: TGCGCCAGCAGTGAGTCGGGAGGGGGCTCCTATAATTCACCCCTCCACTTT.

V and J are TRBV9 and TRBJ2-3, with D possibly being TRBD1 (5 bases). Trimming took 4 bases from V and 0 from J, leaving 12 bases between them. Germline lookup yields CDR1 SGDLS and CDR2 YYNGEE. The CDR3 has 15 amino acids. Here the CDR3 reads CASSSRQTSTDTQYF. CDR3 in DNA: TGTGCCAGCAGCTCTCGACAGACGAGCACAGATACGCAGTATTTT. Filled out from reference TRBV9 and TRBJ2-3, the complete variable domain reads DSGVTQTPKHLITATGQRVTLRCSPRSGDLSVYWYQQSLDQGLQFLIQYYNGEERAKGNILERFSAQQFPDLHSELNLSSLELGDSALYFCASSSRQTSTDTQYFGPGTRLTVL.

The gene calls are TRBV7-6 and TRBJ2-5; TRBD2 matches 8 bases. V shed 1 base, J shed 2 bases, and the junction held 3 bases outside the gene matches. In germline, CDR1 is SGHVS, CDR2 FNYEAQ. This CDR3 spans 15 amino acids. CDR3 residues: CASSLGGLAQETQYF. In DNA form, the CDR3 reads TGTGCCAGCAGCTTAGGAGGACTAGCTCAAGAGACCCAGTACTTC.

The genes are TRBV19 and TRBJ2-1, with D perhaps matching TRBD2 (6 bases). V was trimmed by 3 bases and J by 5 bases, leaving 8 bases between them. The germline gives CDR1 LNHDA, CDR2 SQIVND (reference sequence). This CDR3 is 13 amino acids long. CDR3 in amino acids: CASSMGGDNEQFF. In nucleotides, the CDR3 is TGTGCCAGTAGTATGGGCGGGGACAATGAGCAGTTCTTC.

The chain couples TRBV5-1 to TRBJ1-4; D is perhaps TRBD1 (6 bases). The CDR3 covers 15 residues. The germline V and J ends were trimmed by 3 bases and 8 bases, with 17 bases remaining between them. Germline CDR1 is SGHRS and CDR2 is YFSETQ. The DNA of the CDR3 is TGCGCCAGCAGCTGGACAGTTGGGACGCAGGAAAAACTGTTTTTT. Translated, it gives CASSWTVGTQEKLFF.

The V call is TRBV3-1 (or the pseudogene TRBV3-2), the J call TRBJ1-4; no firm D call. Germline V gene data show CDR1 as LGHDT and CDR2 as YNNKEL (reference sequence). V lost 1 base to trimming and J lost 3 bases, with 15 bases between them. The CDR3 consists of 17 residues. The CDR3 reads CASSQGRSGPSNEKLFF. Written as DNA, the CDR3 is TGTGCCAGCAGCCAAGGGAGGTCAGGACCTTCTAATGAAAAACTGTTTTTT.

There are a few counts of this clone. V is TRBV3-1 (or the pseudogene TRBV3-2) and J is TRBJ1-4, with no clear D. V shed 0 bases and J shed 0 bases, with 17 bases lying between them. This CDR3 has 19 residues. Germline CDR1 is LGHDT and CDR2 is YNNKEL (reference sequence). The CDR3 reads CASSQDSRTGRATNEKLFF. The CDR3 region has the DNA TGTGCCAGCAGCCAAGATTCCCGGACGGGGAGAGCAACTAATGAAAAACTGTTTTTT.

In its sample, this clone was seen a few times. CDR3 sequence: CATSLRGNEQFF. The CDR3 DNA is TGTGCCACCAGTCTCAGGGGTAATGAGCAGTTCTTC. The chain carries TRBV24-1 and TRBJ2-1; D might be TRBD1 (6 bases). The CDR3 sequence is 12 residues long. Germline V gene sequence: CDR1 KGHDR, CDR2 SFDVKD. The V gene lost 6 bases and the J gene lost 7 bases, with 9 bases spanning the gap.

The chain is built from TRBV7-8 and TRBJ2-1; 7 bases line up with TRBD2. With 3 bases clipped from V and 5 bases from J, the junction kept 4 bases outside the gene matches. The CDR3 runs to 14 residues. Germline CDR1 is SGHVS and CDR2 is FQNEAQ. In nucleotides, the CDR3 is TGTGCCAGCAGCTTGGGGACTATCGACAATGAGCAGTTCTTC. Protein sequence: CASSLGTIDNEQFF.

This chain uses TRBV5-1 with TRBJ2-3; maybe TRBD1 (6 bases). Germline CDR1 and CDR2: SGHRS and YFSETQ. The V end lost 1 base, the J end lost 2 bases, and 8 bases lay between the germline ends. The CDR3 has 14 residues. The CDR3 DNA sequence: TGCGCCAGCAGCTTGCAGGGGATCACAGATACGCAGTATTTT. This gives the protein CASSLQGITDTQYF. Full variable domain (remainder filled in from reference TRBV5-1 and TRBJ2-3): KAGVTQTPRYLIKTRGQQVTLSCSPISGHRSVSWYQQTPGQGLQFLFEYFSETQRNKGNFPGRFSGRQFSNSRSEMNVSTLELGDSALYLCASSLQGITDTQYFGPGTRLTVL.

In this sample, this clone turned up once. The rearrangement links TRBV7-2 to TRBJ2-5, with D maybe TRBD2 (5 bases). The CDR3 sequence is 13 residues long. Looked up from germline, CDR1 is SGHTA and CDR2 is FQGNSA. V lost 1 base to trimming and J lost 4 bases, with 7 bases between them. CDR3 in DNA: TGTGCCAGCAGCTTAGGGGCGGGAGAGACCCAGTACTTC. It is translated as CASSLGAGETQYF.

The chain recombines TRBV20-1 with TRBJ2-7, with 7 nucleotides matching TRBD2. Germline CDR1 and CDR2: DFQATT and SNEGSKA (reference sequence). Trimming at V came to 3 bases and at J to 6 bases, leaving 8 bases not matched to a gene. This CDR3 spans 13 amino acids. The CDR3 bases are TGCAGTGCTAGTAAGGCGGGAGCGGGCGAGCAGTACTTC. This codes for CSASKAGAGEQYF.

The count of this clone is one. This sequence joins TRBV19 and TRBJ1-2; 7 bases fit TRBD1. This CDR3 region has 15 residues. J lost 1 base, V lost 5 bases, and 7 bases had no gene match. Germline CDR1 reads LNHDA; CDR2 reads SQIVND (reference sequence). The DNA for the CDR3 is TGTGCCAGTAGTCCCGGGGACAGCTATAACTATGGCTACACCTTC. Protein product: CASSPGDSYNYGYTF.

The chain is built from TRBV20-1 and TRBJ2-7; D not resolved. Trimming left V 5 bases short and J 2 bases short, with 7 bases between. Germline CDR1 reads DFQATT; CDR2 reads SNEGSKA (reference sequence). This CDR3 has 11 residues. The CDR3 nucleotides are TGCAGTGCTCCCGCGGCCTACGAGCAGTACTTC. Encoded protein: CSAPAAYEQYF.

The chain joins TRBV29-1 to TRBJ2-2; D perhaps matches TRBD2 (5 bases). V shed 4 bases and J shed 5 bases, with 14 bases lying between them. Per the germline V gene, CDR1 is SQVTM and CDR2 is ANQGSEA. CDR3 length: 14 amino acids. The chain's CDR3 is CSVALGVKTGELFF. DNA of the CDR3: TGCAGCGTTGCGCTCGGGGTTAAGACCGGGGAGCTGTTTTTT.

J is TRBJ2-7 and V is TRBV7-2; the D gene is possibly TRBD1 (6 bases). Per germline, CDR1 SGHTA and CDR2 FQGNSA. This CDR3 has 14 amino acids. Deletions cut 5 bases from V and 0 bases from J, with 11 bases between. The CDR3 DNA sequence: TGTGCCAGCAGCCCCAGGGGCTCCTCCTACGAGCAGTACTTC. Translation: CASSPRGSSYEQYF.

The genes are TRBV11-2 and TRBJ2-5, with a weak D call TRBD2 (5 bases). V was cut by 3 bases and J by 4 bases, with 9 bases left in between. Germline V CDR1 and CDR2: SGHAT, FQNNGV. This CDR3 comprises 13 residues. The CDR3 DNA sequence: TGTGCCAGCAGCTTCGGACTCGGAGAGACCCAGTACTTC. Encoded protein: CASSFGLGETQYF.

The V gene is TRBV6-5, the J gene TRBJ1-2, with D perhaps TRBD1 (6 bases). Germline CDR1 reads MNHEY; CDR2 reads SVGAGI. The V and J ends lost 2 bases and 8 bases respectively, with 18 bases between them. The CDR3 consists of 15 residues. The CDR3 here is CASSYKAPRGKGYTF. Here the CDR3 DNA reads TGTGCCAGCAGTTACAAGGCACCGAGGGGGAAGGGCTACACCTTC.

The chain employs TRBV29-1 and TRBJ1-1; tentatively, D is TRBD1 (5 bases). The germline V and J ends were trimmed by 3 bases and 6 bases, with 8 bases remaining between them. The CDR3 is 11 residues long. Looked up from germline, CDR1 is SQVTM and CDR2 is ANQGSEA. The CDR3 sequence is CSVERGAEAFF. In DNA, the CDR3 is TGCAGCGTTGAGCGGGGGGCTGAAGCTTTCTTT.

V usage is TRBV5-5 and J usage is TRBJ1-6; the D gene is possibly TRBD1 (5 bases). CDR3 size: 15 residues. V was clipped by 0 bases and J by 10 bases, with 14 bases between them. Germline values: CDR1 SGHKS, CDR2 YYEKEE (reference sequence). CDR3 loop: CASSLAPGRESPLHF. CDR3 DNA sequence: TGTGCCAGCAGCTTGGCCCCGGGGCGGGAGTCACCCCTCCACTTT.

V and J are TRBV6-1 and TRBJ2-2, with 7 bases that match TRBD1. Germline CDR1 MNHNS, CDR2 SASEGT. The ends lost 0 bases at V and 3 bases at J; junction bases unmatched: 1. CDR3 size: 15 residues. The CDR3 bases are TGTGCCAGCAGTGAAGCGACAGGGCACACCGGGGAGCTGTTTTTT. Translating gives CASSEATGHTGELFF.

This chain joins TRBV11-3 and TRBJ2-3; the D gene is possibly TRBD2 (6 bases). This CDR3 is built from 14 residues. Trimming cost V 5 bases and J 5 bases, with 14 bases left between them. The germline gives CDR1 SGHNT, CDR2 YENEEA. The CDR3 DNA follows: TGTGCCAGCAGCCGCGGAGGGGTGGTAGATACGCAGTATTTT. This encodes CASSRGGVVDTQYF.

The chain links TRBV5-1 to TRBJ2-7; 13 nucleotides align to TRBD2. CDR3 size: 18 residues. J gave up 6 bases and V 1 base, and 13 bases lay outside the gene matches. Looked up from germline, CDR1 is SGHRS and CDR2 is YFSETQ. CDR3 sequence (DNA): TGCGCCAGCAGCTTGAAAGGGACTAGCGGGAATGTCCTGGGCGAGCAGTACTTC. Its translation is CASSLKGTSGNVLGEQYF.